Shown below are 9 T cell receptor beta chains from a single sample sequenced in a study of T cells in Graves' hyperthyroidism and ophthalmopathy. What was amplified from RNA transcripts were TCR beta CDR3 regions. The TCR CDR3 was amplified in a first-round RT-PCR using the HTBI primer set. TCRdb redid the calling of the multiplex PCR reads with MiXCR, one entry per CDR3 protein. Of hundreds of thousands of distinct CDR3 sequences in the sample, around 38% were seen once. The sequenced sample was blood. The receptors were sampled from a man between 18 and 29 years old with Graves' hyperthyroidism.

This chain links TRBV12-3 or TRBV12-4 with TRBJ2-5; D unclear. This CDR3 region has 12 residues. CDR3 sequence (DNA): TGTGCTAGTGGTGGTGGAAAAGAGACCCAGTACTTC. It encodes CASGGGKETQYF.

In its sample, this clonotype was seen a few times. The CDR3 spells CATSGEGYEQYF. The CDR3 coding sequence is TGTGCCACCAGTGGGGAGGGCTACGAGCAGTACTTC. The chain recombines TRBV24-1 with TRBJ2-7; TRBD2 matches at 7 bases. Trimming at V came to 5 bases and at J to 3 bases, leaving 0 bases not matched to a gene. The germline CDR1 and CDR2 sequences are KGHDR and SFDVKD. The CDR3 has 12 residues.

This clonotype was found once. This may stem from a read error, because a much larger clone lies one nucleotide away. V is TRBV2 and J is TRBJ1-6; 12 positions match TRBD1. The length of the CDR3 is 15 residues. Germline CDR1 and CDR2: SNHLY and FYNNEI. CDR3 bases: TGTGCCAGCAGACCCGGGACAGGGGGCGATTCATCCCTCCACTTT. It encodes CASRPGTGGDSSLHF.

At least ten counts were recorded for this clonotype. The chain recombines TRBV29-1 with TRBJ1-1, with 8 bases matching TRBD1. CDR1 SQVTM and CDR2 ANQGSEA come from the germline V gene. With V trimmed by 3 bases and J by 7 bases, 4 bases remained unmatched. This CDR3 is built from 12 residues. The CDR3 coding sequence is TGCAGCGTTGACAGGGGGCGAAGTGAAGCTTTCTTT. It codes for CSVDRGRSEAFF.

This clonotype was seen only once. V is TRBV5-6 and J is TRBJ1-1; no firm D call. Looked up from germline, CDR1 is SGHDT and CDR2 is YYEEEE. Trimming cost V 1 base and J 1 base, with 8 bases left between them. The CDR3 has 14 amino acids. CDR3 loop: CASSLYHRNTEAFF. CDR3 in DNA: TGTGCCAGCAGCTTGTATCACAGGAACACTGAAGCTTTCTTT.

The chain carries TRBV19 and TRBJ2-2; D possibly matches TRBD1 or TRBD2 (6 bases each). The CDR3 contains 16 residues. V gave up 5 bases and J gave up 7 bases, with 20 bases separating them. CDR1 is LNHDA and CDR2 is SQIVND in the germline V gene (reference sequence). CDR3 sequence: CASSRGRRGEGGELFF. In DNA, the CDR3 is TGTGCCAGTAGTCGGGGGCGGCGCGGTGAGGGCGGGGAGCTGTTTTTT.

The sample holds a few counts of this clonotype. V gene TRBV19 combines with J gene TRBJ2-7; the D gene could be TRBD1 or TRBD2 (6 bases each). Germline CDR1 LNHDA, CDR2 SQIVND (reference sequence). The CDR3 is made up of 14 amino acids. The ends were cut back, 5 bases at V and 6 bases at J, with 17 bases in the middle. This CDR3 reads CASSPNPGASEQYF. CDR3 DNA: TGTGCCAGTAGTCCCAACCCGGGGGCTAGCGAGCAGTACTTC.

This clonotype was observed many times. The chain joins TRBV24-1 to TRBJ2-5; tentatively, D is TRBD1 (7 bases). Germline V gene lookup returns CDR1 KGHDR and CDR2 SFDVKD. The length of the CDR3 is 15 residues. Trimming stripped 3 bases from V and 5 bases from J, with 15 bases between. The CDR3 nucleotides are TGTGCCACCAGTGATATACTACAGGGGAGGGAGACCCAGTACTTC. Translation gives CATSDILQGRETQYF.

This clonotype turned up a few times. The V and J genes are TRBV20-1 and TRBJ2-5; D unresolved. There are 13 residues in the CDR3. Trimming removed 1 base at V and 6 bases at J, with 12 bases between. Germline CDR1 reads DFQATT; CDR2 reads SNEGSKA (reference sequence). This chain's CDR3 is CSARVLAEKTQYF. In DNA form, the CDR3 reads TGCAGTGCTAGAGTATTAGCCGAAAAGACCCAGTACTTC.